Sequencing of this T cell receptor (beta chain) was carried out in a study of T cell responses to AZD1222 COVID-19 vaccine. There are 13 residues in the CDR3. Germline loops: CDR1 WSHSY, CDR2 SAAADI. Trimming shortened V by 3 bases and J by 9 bases, and 11 bases separated the two germline ends. TCRdb's copy holds only in-frame clones and misses some; the assay was immunoSEQ multiplex PCR. The top ten clones hold approximately 1.1% of a sample with 150,000 to 200,000 clones, 90% to 95% of them seen once. The source of this sequence is an adult who received the AZD1222 COVID-19 vaccine. The chain combines TRBV10-2 with TRBJ2-2; D possibly corresponds to TRBD2 (5 bases). This material consisted of peripheral blood, taken 28 days after the second AZD1222 dose. CDR3 residues: CASSEADDRELFF. In DNA, the CDR3 is TGCGCCAGCAGTGAAGCGGATGACCGGGAGCTGTTTTTT.